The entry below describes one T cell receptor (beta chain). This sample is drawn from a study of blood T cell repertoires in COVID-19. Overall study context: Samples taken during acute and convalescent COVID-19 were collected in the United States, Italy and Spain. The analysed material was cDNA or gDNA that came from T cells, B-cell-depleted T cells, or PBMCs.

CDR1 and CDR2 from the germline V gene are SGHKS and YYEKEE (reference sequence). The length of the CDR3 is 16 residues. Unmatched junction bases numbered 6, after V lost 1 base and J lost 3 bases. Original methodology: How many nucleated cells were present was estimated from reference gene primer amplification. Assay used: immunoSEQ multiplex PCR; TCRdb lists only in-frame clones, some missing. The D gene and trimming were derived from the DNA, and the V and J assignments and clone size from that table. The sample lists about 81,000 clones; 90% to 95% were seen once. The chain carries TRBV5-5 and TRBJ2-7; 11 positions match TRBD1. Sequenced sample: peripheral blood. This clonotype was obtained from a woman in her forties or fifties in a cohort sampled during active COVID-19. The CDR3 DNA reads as TGTGCCAGCAGCTTGCGACCCGGGACAGGGGGCTACGAGCAGTACTTC. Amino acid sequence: CASSLRPGTGGYEQYF.